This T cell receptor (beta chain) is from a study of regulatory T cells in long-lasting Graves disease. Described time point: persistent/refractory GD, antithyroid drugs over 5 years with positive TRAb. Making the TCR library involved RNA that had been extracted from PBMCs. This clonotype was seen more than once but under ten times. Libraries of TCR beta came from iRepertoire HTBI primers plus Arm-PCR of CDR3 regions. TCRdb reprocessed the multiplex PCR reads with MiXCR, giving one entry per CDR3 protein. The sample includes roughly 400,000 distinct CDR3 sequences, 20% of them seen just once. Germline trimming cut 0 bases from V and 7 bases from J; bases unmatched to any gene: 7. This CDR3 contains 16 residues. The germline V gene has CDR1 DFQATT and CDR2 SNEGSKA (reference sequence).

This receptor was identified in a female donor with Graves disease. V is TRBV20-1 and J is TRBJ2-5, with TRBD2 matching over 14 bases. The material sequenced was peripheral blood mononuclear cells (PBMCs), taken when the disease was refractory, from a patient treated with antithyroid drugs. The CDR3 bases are TGCAGTGCTAGAGATTTGGGACTAGCGGGAGTTGGGACCCAGTACTTC. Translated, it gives CSARDLGLAGVGTQYF.